This T cell receptor beta chain comes out of a study of cytomegalovirus exposure and HLA in healthy donors. Study-level points and caveats: The authors assumed roughly uniform sequencing depth across donors for presence/absence analyses. Apparent HLA restriction characterized most CMV-associated TCR beta chains in a later analysis. Rare TCR sequences dominated, though some public TCRs recurred in many donors.

The primer mix had 60 Vbeta and 13 Jbeta primers. The protocol was immunoSEQ multiplex PCR, while the TCRdb copy is restricted to in-frame clones and leaves out a portion. The table lists about 160,000 clones, about 82% of them singletons. This CDR3 comprises 15 residues. The V gene end was trimmed by 1 base and the J gene end by 3 bases; junction bases not matched to a gene: 2. Germline lookup yields CDR1 SGHTA and CDR2 FQGNSA. Note on this clone: Its specificity is unknown.

The source of this sequence is a woman under 40 in good health and CMV-seropositive. Sequencing was done on a sample of PBMCs. The gene calls are TRBV7-2 and TRBJ2-7; 11 bases align to TRBD2. CDR3 nucleotide sequence: TGTGCCAGCAGCTTAGTAGCGGGGGGGCTCTACGAGCAGTACTTC. The encoded protein is CASSLVAGGLYEQYF.